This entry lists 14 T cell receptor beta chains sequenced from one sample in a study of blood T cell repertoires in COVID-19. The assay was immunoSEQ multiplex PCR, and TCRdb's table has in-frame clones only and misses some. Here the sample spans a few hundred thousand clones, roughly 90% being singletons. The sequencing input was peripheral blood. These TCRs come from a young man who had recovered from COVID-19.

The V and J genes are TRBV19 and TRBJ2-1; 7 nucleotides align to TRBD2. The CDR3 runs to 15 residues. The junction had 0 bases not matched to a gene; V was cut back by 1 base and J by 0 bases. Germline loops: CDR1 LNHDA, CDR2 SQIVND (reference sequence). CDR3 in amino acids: CASSIAGGSYNEQFF. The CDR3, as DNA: TGTGCCAGTAGTATAGCGGGAGGCTCCTACAATGAGCAGTTCTTC.

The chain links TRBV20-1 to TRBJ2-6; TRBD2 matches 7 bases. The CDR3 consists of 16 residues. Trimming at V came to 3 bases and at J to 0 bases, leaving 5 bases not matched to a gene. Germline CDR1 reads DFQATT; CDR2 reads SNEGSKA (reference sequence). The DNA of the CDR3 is TGCAGTGCTAGTTGGGGAGGGAGCTCTGGGGCCAACGTCCTGACTTTC. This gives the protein CSASWGGSSGANVLTF.

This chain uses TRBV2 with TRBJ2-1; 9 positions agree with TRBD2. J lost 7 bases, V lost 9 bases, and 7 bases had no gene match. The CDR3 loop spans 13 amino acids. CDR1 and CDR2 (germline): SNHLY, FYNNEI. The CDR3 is CASRLAVNNEQFF. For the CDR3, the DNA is TGTGCCAGTCGACTAGCGGTAAATAATGAGCAGTTCTTC.

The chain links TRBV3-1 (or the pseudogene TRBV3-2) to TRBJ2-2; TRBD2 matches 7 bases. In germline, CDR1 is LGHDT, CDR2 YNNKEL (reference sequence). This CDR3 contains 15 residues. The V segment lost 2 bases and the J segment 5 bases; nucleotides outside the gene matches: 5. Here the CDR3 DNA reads TGTGCCAGCAGCCAACGCGGGGGTTGGACCGGGGAGCTGTTTTTT. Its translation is CASSQRGGWTGELFF.

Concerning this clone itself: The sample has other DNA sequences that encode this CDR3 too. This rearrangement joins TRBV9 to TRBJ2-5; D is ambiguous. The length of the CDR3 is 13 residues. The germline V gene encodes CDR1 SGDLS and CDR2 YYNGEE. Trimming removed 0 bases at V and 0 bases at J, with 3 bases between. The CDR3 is CASSVAYQETQYF. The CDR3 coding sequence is TGTGCCAGCAGCGTAGCCTACCAAGAGACCCAGTACTTC. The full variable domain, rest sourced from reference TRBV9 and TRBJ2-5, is DSGVTQTPKHLITATGQRVTLRCSPRSGDLSVYWYQQSLDQGLQFLIQYYNGEERAKGNILERFSAQQFPDLHSELNLSSLELGDSALYFCASSVAYQETQYFGPGTRLLVL.

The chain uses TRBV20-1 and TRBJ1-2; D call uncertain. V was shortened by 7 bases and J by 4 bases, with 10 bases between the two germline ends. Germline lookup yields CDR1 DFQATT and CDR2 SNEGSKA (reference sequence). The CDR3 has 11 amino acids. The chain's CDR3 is CSGVGTYGYTF. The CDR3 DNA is TGCAGTGGGGTGGGCACCTATGGCTACACCTTC.

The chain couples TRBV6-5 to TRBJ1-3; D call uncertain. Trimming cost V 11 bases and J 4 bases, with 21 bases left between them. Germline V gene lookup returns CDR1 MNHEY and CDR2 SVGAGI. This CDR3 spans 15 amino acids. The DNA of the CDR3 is TGTGCCGCATCTACCGCGGGATCGGCCGGAAACACCATATATTTT. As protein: CAASTAGSAGNTIYF.

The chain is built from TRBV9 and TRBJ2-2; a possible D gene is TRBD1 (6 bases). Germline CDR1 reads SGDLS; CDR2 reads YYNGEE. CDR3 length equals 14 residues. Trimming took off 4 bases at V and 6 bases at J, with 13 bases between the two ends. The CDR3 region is CASSFRTGSGELFF. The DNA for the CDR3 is TGTGCCAGCAGCTTCCGAACAGGGTCCGGGGAGCTGTTTTTT.

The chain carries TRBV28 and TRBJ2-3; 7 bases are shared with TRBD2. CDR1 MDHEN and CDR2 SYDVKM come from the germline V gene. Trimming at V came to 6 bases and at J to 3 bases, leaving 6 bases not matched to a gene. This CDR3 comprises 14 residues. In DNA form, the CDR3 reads TGTGCCAGCAGCCCCAGCGGGACTACAGATACGCAGTATTTT. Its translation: CASSPSGTTDTQYF.

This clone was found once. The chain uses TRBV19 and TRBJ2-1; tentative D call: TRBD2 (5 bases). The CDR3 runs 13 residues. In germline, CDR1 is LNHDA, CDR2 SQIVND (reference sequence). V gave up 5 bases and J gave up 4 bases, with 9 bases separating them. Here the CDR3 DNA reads TGTGCCAGTAGTCTTGGACTGTACAATGAGCAGTTCTTC. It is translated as CASSLGLYNEQFF.

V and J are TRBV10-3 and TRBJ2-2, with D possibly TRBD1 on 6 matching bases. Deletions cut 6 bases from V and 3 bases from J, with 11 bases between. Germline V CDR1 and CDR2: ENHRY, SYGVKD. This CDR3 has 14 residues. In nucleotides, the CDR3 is TGTGCCATCAGGTTGGACAGTGACACCGGGGAGCTGTTTTTT. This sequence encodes CAIRLDSDTGELFF.

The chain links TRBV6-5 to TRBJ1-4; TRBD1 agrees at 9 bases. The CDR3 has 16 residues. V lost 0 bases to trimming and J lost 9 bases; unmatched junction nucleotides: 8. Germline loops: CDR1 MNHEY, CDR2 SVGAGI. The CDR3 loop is CASSYSAPGQGQKLFF. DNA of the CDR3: TGTGCCAGCAGTTACTCGGCACCGGGACAGGGTCAAAAACTGTTTTTT.

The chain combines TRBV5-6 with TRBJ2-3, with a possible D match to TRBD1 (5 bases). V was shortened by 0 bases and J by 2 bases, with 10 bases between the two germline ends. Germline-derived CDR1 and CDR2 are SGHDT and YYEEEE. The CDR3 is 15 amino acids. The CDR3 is CASSLVGVLTDTQYF. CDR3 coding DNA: TGTGCCAGCAGCTTGGTAGGGGTCCTCACAGATACGCAGTATTTT.

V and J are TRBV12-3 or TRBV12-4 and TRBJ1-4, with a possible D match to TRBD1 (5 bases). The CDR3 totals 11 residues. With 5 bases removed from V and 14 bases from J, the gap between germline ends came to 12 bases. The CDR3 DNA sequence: TGTGCCAGCAGTCGGGCGCAGGGTCTGTTTTTT. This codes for CASSRAQGLFF.